Below are 24 T cell receptor beta chains sequenced from a single sample in a study of OX40 agonist ivuxolimab in advanced cancers. The table came from immunoSEQ multiplex PCR; TCRdb's copy has only in-frame clones and leaves some out. The sample lists about 81,000 clones, approximately 94% occurring once. Sequenced material: CD4+ or CD8+ T cells sorted from blood, taken in a trial of the OX40 agonist ivuxolimab. The source is an adult with an advanced solid tumor such as melanoma, head and neck, liver or kidney cancer.

The rearrangement joins TRBV6-5 to TRBJ2-7; D possibly corresponds to TRBD2 (6 bases). The CDR3 covers 12 residues. Germline CDR1 reads MNHEY; CDR2 reads SVGAGI. Trimming removed 5 bases from V and 6 bases from J, with 11 bases in between. CDR3 loop: CASSPLGGEQYF. CDR3 nucleotide sequence: TGTGCCAGCAGTCCTCTGGGGGGCGAGCAGTACTTC.

The V and J genes are TRBV7-9 and TRBJ2-2; 7 nucleotides agree with TRBD1. The CDR3 totals 17 residues. From germline, CDR1 is SEHNR and CDR2 FQNEAQ (reference sequence). The trim removed 5 bases at V and 0 bases at J, leaving 9 bases unmatched. CDR3 loop: CASSLLWGTANTGELFF. Here the CDR3 DNA reads TGTGCCAGCAGCCTTTTGTGGGGGACAGCGAACACCGGGGAGCTGTTTTTT.

V and J are TRBV19 and TRBJ2-3; 8 bases map to TRBD1. The V and J ends lost 2 bases and 6 bases, in that order; junction bases with no gene match: 10. From germline, CDR1 is LNHDA and CDR2 SQIVND (reference sequence). This CDR3 is 16 amino acids long. CDR3 amino acids: CASSIPSDRVVDTQYF. Written as DNA, the CDR3 is TGTGCCAGTAGTATACCCTCGGACAGGGTGGTGGATACGCAGTATTTT.

This clone appeared a few times. This sequence joins TRBV14 and TRBJ1-1, with D maybe TRBD1 (5 bases). V was shortened by 3 bases and J by 1 base, with 9 bases between the two germline ends. Germline V lookup: CDR1 SGHDN, CDR2 FVKESK. The CDR3 is 14 residues long. CDR3 bases: TGTGCCAGCAGCCACAGAGGGGCGAACACTGAAGCTTTCTTT. Translating it yields CASSHRGANTEAFF.

V and J are TRBV27 and TRBJ1-2; 12 bases are shared with TRBD1. CDR1 and CDR2 from the germline V gene are MNHEY and SMNVEV (reference sequence). This CDR3 contains 17 residues. After removal of 0 bases from V and 1 base from J, the junction contained 3 bases not matched to a gene. CDR3 sequence: CASSLSGTGGINYGYTF. CDR3 nucleotide sequence: TGTGCCAGCAGTTTATCGGGGACAGGGGGCATTAACTATGGCTACACCTTC.

V gene TRBV5-4 combines with J gene TRBJ1-3, with a tentative D call TRBD1 (5 bases). Germline V gene lookup returns CDR1 SGHNT and CDR2 YYREEE (reference sequence). This CDR3 has 13 residues. The V and J ends lost 4 bases and 4 bases respectively, with 9 bases between them. In DNA form, the CDR3 reads TGTGCCAGCAGCGACCGGGGGGGAAACACCATATATTTT. Its translation: CASSDRGGNTIYF. The full variable domain, completed using reference TRBV5-4 and TRBJ1-3, is ETGVTQSPTHLIKTRGQQVTLRCSSQSGHNTVSWYQQALGQGPQFIFQYYREEENGRGNFPPRFSGLQFPNYSSELNVNALELDDSALYLCASSDRGGNTIYFGEGSWLTVV.

The chain links TRBV4-3 to TRBJ2-2, with D possibly matching TRBD2 (7 bases). Germline values: CDR1 LGHNA, CDR2 YSLEER. Trimming removed 0 bases at V and 6 bases at J, with 17 bases between. CDR3 length equals 17 residues. CDR3 nucleotides: TGCGCCAGCAGCCAAGATGTGGAGGGGGGGCTACCCGGGGAGCTGTTTTTT. This sequence encodes CASSQDVEGGLPGELFF.

This chain uses TRBV29-1 with TRBJ2-7; TRBD1 matches 8 bases. Germline V gives CDR1 SQVTM, CDR2 ANQGSEA. CDR3 length: 15 amino acids. After removal of 4 bases from V and 2 bases from J, the junction contained 10 bases not matched to a gene. CDR3 in amino acids: CSVALGDRLAYEQYF. Here the CDR3 DNA reads TGCAGCGTTGCCTTGGGGGACAGGTTAGCCTACGAGCAGTACTTC.

The rearrangement uses TRBV9 and TRBJ2-2; a possible D gene is TRBD1 (6 bases). Deletions cut 3 bases from V and 0 bases from J, with 9 bases between. Germline V CDR1 and CDR2: SGDLS, YYNGEE. The CDR3 extends over 15 amino acids. CDR3: CASSARTANTGELFF. As DNA, the CDR3 is TGTGCCAGCAGCGCCCGGACAGCGAACACCGGGGAGCTGTTTTTT.

In its sample, this clone was seen once. CDR3 in amino acids: CASSHTTRTGNSNTEAFF. In DNA form, the CDR3 reads TGTGCCAGTAGTCATACGACTAGGACAGGGAATTCGAACACTGAAGCTTTCTTT. The chain employs TRBV19 and TRBJ1-1; 8 bases are shared with TRBD1. Trimming at V came to 5 bases and at J to 1 base, leaving 15 bases not matched to a gene. From germline, CDR1 is LNHDA and CDR2 SQIVND (reference sequence). CDR3 length equals 18 residues.

This clone was picked up a small number of times. J is TRBJ1-2 and V is TRBV7-9; D possibly corresponds to TRBD1 (5 bases). The CDR3 covers 14 residues. Germline V gene sequence: CDR1 SEHNR, CDR2 FQNEAQ (reference sequence). Trimming cost V 4 bases and J 4 bases, with 13 bases left between them. In nucleotides, the CDR3 is TGTGCCAGCAGCTCCGCGTGGCAGGGCTATGGCTACACCTTC. As protein: CASSSAWQGYGYTF.

This rearrangement joins TRBV6-5 to TRBJ2-1, with unresolved D. Germline values: CDR1 MNHEY, CDR2 SVGAGI. This CDR3 spans 13 amino acids. V was trimmed by 0 bases and J by 4 bases, leaving 4 bases between them. Written as DNA, the CDR3 is TGTGCCAGCAGTTACTCAATTTACAATGAGCAGTTCTTC. Protein: CASSYSIYNEQFF.

This clone was seen only a few times. In nucleotides, the CDR3 is TGCGCCAGCAGCCCATTTCCAGGGGACTTTAACAATCAGCCCCAGCATTTT. Its protein is CASSPFPGDFNNQPQHF. The chain recombines TRBV5-1 with TRBJ1-5, with TRBD1 as a possible D gene (6 bases). Looked up from germline, CDR1 is SGHRS and CDR2 is YFSETQ. V was clipped by 4 bases and J by 3 bases, with 20 bases between them. The CDR3 is made up of 17 amino acids.

This chain connects TRBV15 to TRBJ1-5; D gene unclear. Germline V gene sequence: CDR1 LNHNV, CDR2 YYDKDF (reference sequence). This CDR3 contains 14 residues. V lost 1 base, J lost 2 bases, and 6 bases lay in between. This CDR3 reads CATSRVTGNQPQHF. As DNA, the CDR3 is TGTGCCACCAGCAGAGTGACGGGCAATCAGCCCCAGCATTTT.

The chain links TRBV4-2 to TRBJ2-7; 10 bases are a match to TRBD2. This CDR3 spans 16 amino acids. Germline V gene lookup returns CDR1 LGHNA and CDR2 YNFKEQ. The trim removed 0 bases at V and 4 bases at J, leaving 6 bases unmatched. This chain's CDR3 is CASSQDSSGRPYEQYF. CDR3 coding DNA: TGTGCCAGCAGCCAAGACTCTAGCGGGAGACCGTACGAGCAGTACTTC.

This chain connects TRBV7-9 to TRBJ2-5, with D possibly called TRBD1 or TRBD2 (5 bases each). V shed 5 bases and J shed 0 bases, with 13 bases lying between them. Per germline, CDR1 SEHNR and CDR2 FQNEAQ (reference sequence). The CDR3 has 15 residues. CDR3 sequence reads: CASSHGTPYQETQYF. CDR3 DNA: TGTGCCAGCAGCCACGGGACCCCGTACCAAGAGACCCAGTACTTC.

The chain has TRBV4-1 and TRBJ2-7; 15 nucleotides agree with TRBD2. After removal of 4 bases from V and 4 bases from J, the junction contained 11 bases not matched to a gene. The CDR3 runs 18 residues. Germline CDR1 reads MGHRA; CDR2 reads YSYEKL. The CDR3 is CASSLGTSGGPAEYEQYF. The CDR3 DNA reads TGCGCCAGCAGCCTTGGGACTAGCGGGGGGCCAGCAGAGTACGAGCAGTACTTC.

The CDR3 here is CASSSEAGAGIQYF. The DNA for the CDR3 is TGTGCCAGCAGCTCCGAAGCAGGGGCGGGCATTCAGTACTTC. V usage is TRBV13 and J usage is TRBJ2-4; the D gene is possibly TRBD1 (6 bases). CDR3 size: 14 residues. Germline V gene data show CDR1 as PRHDT and CDR2 as FYEKMQ (reference sequence). V gave up 4 bases and J gave up 9 bases, with 16 bases separating them.

This clone is medium-sized (0.01 to 0.1%) by share. The chain combines TRBV29-1 with TRBJ2-1; D is possibly TRBD2 (5 bases). With 2 bases removed from V and 5 bases from J, the gap between germline ends came to 7 bases. This CDR3 has 12 amino acids. The germline CDR1 and CDR2 sequences are SQVTM and ANQGSEA. The CDR3 region is CSVELRDNEQFF. As DNA, the CDR3 is TGCAGCGTTGAATTGCGGGACAATGAGCAGTTCTTC.

The V and J genes are TRBV7-9 and TRBJ2-7, with a tentative D call TRBD2 (6 bases). The CDR3 is made up of 14 amino acids. Looked up from germline, CDR1 is SEHNR and CDR2 is FQNEAQ (reference sequence). Trimming removed 4 bases at V and 1 base at J, with 11 bases between. CDR3 bases: TGTGCCAGCAGCTACGGGACTGGTTCCTACGAGCAGTACTTC. Residues: CASSYGTGSYEQYF.

The chain employs TRBV7-8 and TRBJ2-7; the D is unclear. V was shortened by 5 bases and J by 1 base, with 9 bases between the two germline ends. The CDR3 extends over 13 amino acids. The germline V gene has CDR1 SGHVS and CDR2 FQNEAQ. The chain's CDR3 is CASSPRVSYEQYF. In nucleotides, the CDR3 is TGTGCCAGCAGCCCGCGAGTTTCCTACGAGCAGTACTTC.

The V and J genes are TRBV6-5 and TRBJ1-5; D is ambiguous. The germline CDR1 and CDR2 sequences are MNHEY and SVGAGI. The CDR3 is 16 residues long. The V end lost 0 bases, the J end lost 2 bases, and 11 bases lay between the germline ends. CDR3 nucleotide sequence: TGTGCCAGCAGTTACTCGACACCCTTGGGCAATCAGCCCCAGCATTTT. Protein product: CASSYSTPLGNQPQHF.

V usage is TRBV19 and J usage is TRBJ1-5; D may be TRBD1 (6 bases). V was clipped by 5 bases and J by 7 bases, with 12 bases between them. Germline CDR1 and CDR2: LNHDA and SQIVND (reference sequence). The CDR3 extends over 13 amino acids. The CDR3 region has the DNA TGTGCCAGTAGTTTCCAGGGGAGGCAGCCCCAGCATTTT. It translates to CASSFQGRQPQHF.

The V and J genes are TRBV7-9 and TRBJ1-2, with no clear D. CDR3 length: 14 amino acids. V was clipped by 1 base and J by 6 bases, with 12 bases between them. CDR1 and CDR2 (germline): SEHNR, FQNEAQ (reference sequence). CDR3 DNA: TGTGCCAGCAGCTTAGGGGATAGTAGGGATGGCTACACCTTC. Protein product: CASSLGDSRDGYTF. The complete variable domain, with remaining parts taken from reference TRBV7-9 and TRBJ1-2, reads DTGVSQNPRHKITKRGQNVTFRCDPISEHNRLYWYRQTLGQGPEFLTYFQNEAQLEKSRLLSDRFSAERPKGSFSTLEIQRTEQGDSAMYLCASSLGDSRDGYTFGSGTRLTVV.